This T cell receptor (beta chain) stems from a study of neurological immune-mediated disorders. This clonotype was observed many times. Its antigen is unidentified. Time point specified: technical triplicate 1. Unsorted libraries were derived from 2 million PBMCs stored at -80 C. Overall study results and limits: While HTLV-1-associated myelopathy showed the greatest TCR clonal expansion, multiple sclerosis showed the least, falling below healthy controls.

The CDR3 runs to 14 residues. CDR1 is SGHVS, CDR2 FQNEAQ, per germline. V lost 2 bases and J lost 5, with 10 bases in between. Synthesis of cDNA was performed by 5'RACE using 10-nucleotide random UMIs. TCRdb itself ran the 5' RACE reads through MiXCR, one entry per CDR3 protein. The sample records about 38,000 distinct CDR3 sequences, 11% being singletons. The sequencing input was PBMCs. The TCR comes from a man aged 55 to 70 with HTLV-1-associated myelopathy (HAM/TSP). The chain carries TRBV7-8 and TRBJ1-5; D remains ambiguous. CDR3 region: CASSLTDRDQPQHF. CDR3 bases: TGTGCCAGCAGCTTAACAGACCGCGATCAGCCCCAGCATTTT.